The clone carrying this TCR beta chain was counted between two and nine times. Its specificity is not known. This sample is drawn from a study of CD8+CD57+ T cells in acquired aplastic anemia. Broader study findings: The study identified 25 to 30 CD8+ CDR3 sequences shared by patients and controls. Levels of CD8+ Simpson's diversity were not significantly distinct in patients versus controls.

Losses at the gene ends were 6 bases for V and 7 bases for J; bases not matched to a gene: 9. The CDR3 runs to 14 residues. Germline V gene lookup returns CDR1 SQVTM and CDR2 ANQGSEA. TCR beta VDJ and CDR3 profiles were obtained from a genomic DNA template. TCRdb re-derived calls from the reads in MiXCR, one entry per CDR3 protein. Here the sample spans around 200,000 distinct CDR3 sequences, around half being singletons. Whoever was chosen for sequencing had shown CD8+CD57+ cell expansion by flow cytometry. Patient blood was sampled before any therapy had been received. V gene TRBV29-1 combines with J gene TRBJ1-1, with 12 bases fitting TRBD1. The sample taken for sequencing was sorted CD4+, CD8+, or CD8+CD57+ T cells (not recorded which) from PBMCs. The sequence derives from a human donor with aplastic anemia. The CDR3 DNA follows: TGCAGCGTACCTCCGGGACAGGGGGCATTTGAAGCTTTCTTT. Amino acid sequence: CSVPPGQGAFEAFF.